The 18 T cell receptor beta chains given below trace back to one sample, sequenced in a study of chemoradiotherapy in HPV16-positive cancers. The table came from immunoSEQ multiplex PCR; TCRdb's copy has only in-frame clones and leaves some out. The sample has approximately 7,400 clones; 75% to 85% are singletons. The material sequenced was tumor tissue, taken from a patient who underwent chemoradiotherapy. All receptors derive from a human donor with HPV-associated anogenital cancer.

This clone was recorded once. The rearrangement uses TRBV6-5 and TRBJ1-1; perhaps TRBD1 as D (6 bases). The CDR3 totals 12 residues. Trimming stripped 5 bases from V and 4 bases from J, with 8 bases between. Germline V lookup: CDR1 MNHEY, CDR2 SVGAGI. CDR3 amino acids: CASSKGGTEAFF. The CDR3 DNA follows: TGTGCCAGCAGTAAAGGGGGCACTGAAGCTTTCTTT.

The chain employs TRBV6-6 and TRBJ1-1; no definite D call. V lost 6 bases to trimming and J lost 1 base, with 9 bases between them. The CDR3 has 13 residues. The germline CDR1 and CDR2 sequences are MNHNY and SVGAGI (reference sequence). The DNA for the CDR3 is TGTGCCAGCAGAGTCTCTAGGAACACTGAAGCTTTCTTT. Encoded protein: CASRVSRNTEAFF.

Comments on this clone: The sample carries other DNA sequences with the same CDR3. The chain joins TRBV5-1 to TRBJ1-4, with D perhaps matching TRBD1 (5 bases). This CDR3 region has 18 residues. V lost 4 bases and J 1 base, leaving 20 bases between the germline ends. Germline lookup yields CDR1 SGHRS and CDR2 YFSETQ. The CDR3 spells CASSLGPTSFGTNEKLFF. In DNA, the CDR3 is TGCGCCAGCAGCCTGGGACCCACGAGCTTCGGAACTAATGAAAAACTGTTTTTT. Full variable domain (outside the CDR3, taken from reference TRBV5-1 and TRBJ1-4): KAGVTQTPRYLIKTRGQQVTLSCSPISGHRSVSWYQQTPGQGLQFLFEYFSETQRNKGNFPGRFSGRQFSNSRSEMNVSTLELGDSALYLCASSLGPTSFGTNEKLFFGSGTQLSVL.

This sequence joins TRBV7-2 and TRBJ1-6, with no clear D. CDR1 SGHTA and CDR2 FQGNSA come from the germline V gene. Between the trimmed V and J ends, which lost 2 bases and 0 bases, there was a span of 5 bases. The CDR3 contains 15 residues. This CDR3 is CASSLKASYNSPLHF. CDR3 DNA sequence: TGTGCCAGCAGCTTAAAAGCCTCCTATAATTCACCCCTCCACTTT.

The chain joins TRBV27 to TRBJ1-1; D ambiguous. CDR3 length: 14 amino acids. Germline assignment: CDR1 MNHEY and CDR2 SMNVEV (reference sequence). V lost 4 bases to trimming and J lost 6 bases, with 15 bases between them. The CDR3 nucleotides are TGTGCCAGCAGTTGGAGGGCAGGCGGGCCTGAAGCTTTCTTT. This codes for CASSWRAGGPEAFF.

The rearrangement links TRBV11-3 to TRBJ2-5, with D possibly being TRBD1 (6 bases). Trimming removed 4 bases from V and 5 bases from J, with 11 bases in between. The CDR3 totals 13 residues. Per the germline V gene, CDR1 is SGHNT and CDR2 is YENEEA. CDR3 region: CASSSDRSETQYF. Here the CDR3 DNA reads TGTGCCAGCAGCTCTGACAGGTCCGAGACCCAGTACTTC.

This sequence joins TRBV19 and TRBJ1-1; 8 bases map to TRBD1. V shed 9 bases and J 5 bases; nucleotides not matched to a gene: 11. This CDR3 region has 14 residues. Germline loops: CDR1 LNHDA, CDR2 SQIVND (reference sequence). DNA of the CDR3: TGTGCCAGGAGTGACCGGACAGGGAAAACTGAAGCTTTCTTT. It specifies CARSDRTGKTEAFF.

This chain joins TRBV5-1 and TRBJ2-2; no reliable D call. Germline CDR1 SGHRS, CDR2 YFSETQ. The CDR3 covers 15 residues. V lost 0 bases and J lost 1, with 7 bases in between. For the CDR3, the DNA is TGCGCCAGCAGCTTGGGTAACCAGAACACCGGGGAGCTGTTTTTT. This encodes CASSLGNQNTGELFF. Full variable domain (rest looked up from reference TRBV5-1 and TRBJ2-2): KAGVTQTPRYLIKTRGQQVTLSCSPISGHRSVSWYQQTPGQGLQFLFEYFSETQRNKGNFPGRFSGRQFSNSRSEMNVSTLELGDSALYLCASSLGNQNTGELFFGEGSRLTVL.

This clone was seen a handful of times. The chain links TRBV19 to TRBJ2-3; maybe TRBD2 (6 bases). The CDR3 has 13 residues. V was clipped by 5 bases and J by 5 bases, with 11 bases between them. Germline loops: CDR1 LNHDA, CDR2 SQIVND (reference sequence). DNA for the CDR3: TGTGCCAGTAGTCGGGACTTTCAAGATACGCAGTATTTT. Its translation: CASSRDFQDTQYF.

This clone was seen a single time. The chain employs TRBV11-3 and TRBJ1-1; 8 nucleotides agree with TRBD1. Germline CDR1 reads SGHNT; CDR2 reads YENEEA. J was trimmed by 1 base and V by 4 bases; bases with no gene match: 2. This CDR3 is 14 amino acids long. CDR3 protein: CASSSGTGNTEAFF. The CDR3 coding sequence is TGTGCCAGCAGCTCCGGGACAGGGAACACTGAAGCTTTCTTT.

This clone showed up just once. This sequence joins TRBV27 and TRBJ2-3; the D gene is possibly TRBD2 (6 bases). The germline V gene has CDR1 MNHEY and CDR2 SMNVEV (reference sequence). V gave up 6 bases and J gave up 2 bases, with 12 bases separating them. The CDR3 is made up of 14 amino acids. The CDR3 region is CASRRDLFTDTQYF. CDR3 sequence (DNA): TGTGCCAGCAGGCGGGACTTGTTCACAGATACGCAGTATTTT.

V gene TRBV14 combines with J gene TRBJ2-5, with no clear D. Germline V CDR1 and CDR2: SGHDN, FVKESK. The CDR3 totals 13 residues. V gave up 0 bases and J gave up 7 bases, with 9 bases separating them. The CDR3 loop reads CASSQDPGPTQYF. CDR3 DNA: TGTGCCAGCAGCCAAGATCCGGGTCCGACCCAGTACTTC.

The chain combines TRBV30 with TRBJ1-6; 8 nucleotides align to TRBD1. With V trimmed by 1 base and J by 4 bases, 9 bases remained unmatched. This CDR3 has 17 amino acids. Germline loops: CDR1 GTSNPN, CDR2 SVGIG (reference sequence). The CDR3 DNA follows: TGTGCCTGGAGTGGGATCAGGGGGCAGGGGTATAATTCACCCCTCCACTTT. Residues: CAWSGIRGQGYNSPLHF.

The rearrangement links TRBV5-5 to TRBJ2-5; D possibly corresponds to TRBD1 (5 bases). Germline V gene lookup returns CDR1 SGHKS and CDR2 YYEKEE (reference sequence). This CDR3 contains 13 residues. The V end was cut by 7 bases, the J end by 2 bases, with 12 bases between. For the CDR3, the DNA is TGTGCCAGCGCCCAGGGTGGTCAAGAGACCCAGTACTTC. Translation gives CASAQGGQETQYF.

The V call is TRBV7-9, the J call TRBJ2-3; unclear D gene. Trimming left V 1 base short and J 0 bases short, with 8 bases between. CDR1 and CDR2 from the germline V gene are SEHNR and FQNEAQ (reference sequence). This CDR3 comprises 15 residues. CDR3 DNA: TGTGCCAGCAGCTTAGGCGGTACTAGCACAGATACGCAGTATTTT. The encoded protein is CASSLGGTSTDTQYF.

CDR3 nucleotide sequence: TGTGCCAGCGGGCTAGCGGGGGCCATCTCTGGGGCCAACGTCCTGACTTTC. It codes for CASGLAGAISGANVLTF. The rearrangement links TRBV27 to TRBJ2-6; 10 positions match TRBD2. The ends lost 8 bases at V and 0 bases at J; junction bases unmatched: 7. The CDR3 spans 17 residues. Germline V lookup: CDR1 MNHEY, CDR2 SMNVEV (reference sequence). Drawing the rest from reference TRBV27 and TRBJ2-6, the complete variable domain is EAQVTQNPRYLITVTGKKLTVTCSQNMNHEYMSWYRQDPGLGLRQIYYSMNVEVTDKGDVPEGYKVSRKEKRNFPLILESPSPNQTSLYFCASGLAGAISGANVLTFGAGSRLTVL.

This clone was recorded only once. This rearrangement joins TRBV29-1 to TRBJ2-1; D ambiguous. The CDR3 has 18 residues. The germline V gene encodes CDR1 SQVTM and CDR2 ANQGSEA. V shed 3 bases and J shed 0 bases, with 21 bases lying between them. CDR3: CSVEGLSSDRSSYNEQFF. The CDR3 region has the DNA TGCAGCGTTGAGGGTTTGTCGTCGGACCGAAGCTCCTACAATGAGCAGTTCTTC.

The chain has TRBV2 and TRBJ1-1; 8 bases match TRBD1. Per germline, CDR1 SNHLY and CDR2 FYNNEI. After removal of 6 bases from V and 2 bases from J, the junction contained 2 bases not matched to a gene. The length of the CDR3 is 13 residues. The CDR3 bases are TGTGCCAGCAGAGCAGGGGGCAACACTGAAGCTTTCTTT. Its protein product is CASRAGGNTEAFF.